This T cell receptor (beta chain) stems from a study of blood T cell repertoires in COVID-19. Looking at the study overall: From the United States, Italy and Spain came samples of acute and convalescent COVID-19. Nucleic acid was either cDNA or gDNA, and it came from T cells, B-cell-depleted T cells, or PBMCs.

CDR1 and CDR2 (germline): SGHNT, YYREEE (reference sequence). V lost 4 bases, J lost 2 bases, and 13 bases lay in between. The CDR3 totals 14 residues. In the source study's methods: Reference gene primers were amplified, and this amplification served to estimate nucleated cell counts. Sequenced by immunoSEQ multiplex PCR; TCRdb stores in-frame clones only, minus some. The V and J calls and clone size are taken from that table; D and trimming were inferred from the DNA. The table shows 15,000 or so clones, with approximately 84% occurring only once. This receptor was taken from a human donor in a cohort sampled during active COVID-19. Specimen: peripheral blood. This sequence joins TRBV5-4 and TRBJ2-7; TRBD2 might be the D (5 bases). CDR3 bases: TGTGCCAGCAGCCCCCACGTCGGGACCTACGAGCAGTACTTC. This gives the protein CASSPHVGTYEQYF.